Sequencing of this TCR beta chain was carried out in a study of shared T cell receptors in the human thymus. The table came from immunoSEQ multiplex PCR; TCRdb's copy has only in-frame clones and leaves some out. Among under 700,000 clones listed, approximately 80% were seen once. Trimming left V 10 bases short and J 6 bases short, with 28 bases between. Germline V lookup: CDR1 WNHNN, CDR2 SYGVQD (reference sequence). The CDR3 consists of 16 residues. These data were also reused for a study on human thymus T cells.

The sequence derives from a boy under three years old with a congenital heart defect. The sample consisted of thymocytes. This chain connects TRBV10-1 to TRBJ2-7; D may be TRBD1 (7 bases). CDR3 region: CATEYRGRGERAEQYF. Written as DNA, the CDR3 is TGCGCCACCGAATACAGGGGAAGGGGGGAGCGAGCCGAGCAGTACTTC.